The source of this T cell receptor beta chain is a study of T cell changes during pregnancy in multiple sclerosis. Generated by immunoSEQ multiplex PCR, the TCRdb table keeps only in-frame clones and is missing some. The sample records fewer than 45,000 clones, approximately 90% being singletons. This CDR3 region has 16 residues. V lost 6 bases, J lost 4 bases, and 15 bases stayed unmatched. The V gene's germline CDR1 is SQVTM and CDR2 ANQGSEA. The rearrangement joins TRBV29-1 to TRBJ1-1, with 9 bases identical to TRBD1. The material sequenced was CD8+ T cells from peripheral blood mononuclear cells, taken after pregnancy. This clonotype originated in a female donor in good health, enrolled as a control in a pregnancy study. CDR3 residues: CSVPDRGTYGVTEAFF. The CDR3 DNA follows: TGCAGCGTGCCGGACAGGGGAACCTATGGGGTCACTGAAGCTTTCTTT.